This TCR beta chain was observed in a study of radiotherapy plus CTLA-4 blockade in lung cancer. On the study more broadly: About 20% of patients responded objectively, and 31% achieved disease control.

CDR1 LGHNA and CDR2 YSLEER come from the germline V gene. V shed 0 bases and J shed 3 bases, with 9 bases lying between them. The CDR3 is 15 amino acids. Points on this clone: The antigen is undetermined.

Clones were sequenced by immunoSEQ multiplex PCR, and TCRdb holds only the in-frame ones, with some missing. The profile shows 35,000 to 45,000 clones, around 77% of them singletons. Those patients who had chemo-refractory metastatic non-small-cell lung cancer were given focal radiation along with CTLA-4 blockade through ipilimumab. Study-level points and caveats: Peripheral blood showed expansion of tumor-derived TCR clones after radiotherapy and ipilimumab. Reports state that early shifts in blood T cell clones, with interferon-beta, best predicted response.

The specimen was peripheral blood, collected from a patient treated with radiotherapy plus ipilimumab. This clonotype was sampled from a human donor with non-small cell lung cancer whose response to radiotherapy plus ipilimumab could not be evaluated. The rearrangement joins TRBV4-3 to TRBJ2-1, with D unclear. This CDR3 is CASSQDLTLYNEQFF. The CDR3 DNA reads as TGCGCCAGCAGCCAAGACTTGACTCTCTACAATGAGCAGTTCTTC.